Listed below are T cell receptor beta chains from one sample, sequenced in a study of blood T cell repertoires in COVID-19. The protocol was immunoSEQ multiplex PCR, while the TCRdb copy is restricted to in-frame clones and leaves out a portion. The data show about 200,000 clones, 70% to 85% seen once. Sequencing was done on a sample of peripheral blood. The receptors stem from a human donor in a cohort sampled during active COVID-19. Both conserved end residues are part of each CDR3. The order of the fields is clone size, J gene, V gene, D gene, CDR3 protein, CDR3 DNA. A D gene is named only where the DNA matches it firmly. For some rows the clone size is stated as once, few or many, or as a class when expanded; others skip it.

>-|TRBJ2-7|TRBV28|TRBD1
CASDTGGTYEQYF
TGTGCCAGCGACACAGGGGGGACCTACGAGCAGTACTTC
>-|TRBJ1-3|TRBV4-2|-
CASSQDHRVHSGNTIYF
TGTGCCAGCAGCCAAGACCACAGGGTTCACTCTGGAAACACCATATATTTT
>few|TRBJ2-1|TRBV5-8|TRBD2
CASSGGLASSYNEQFF
TGTGCCAGCAGCGGGGGACTAGCGAGCTCCTACAATGAGCAGTTCTTC
>-|TRBJ1-5|TRBV30|-
CAWTKTPGDQPQHF
TGTGCCTGGACCAAGACCCCAGGGGACCAGCCCCAGCATTTT
>-|TRBJ2-1|TRBV9|-
CASSVSLYNEQFF
TGTGCCAGCAGCGTGAGCCTCTACAATGAGCAGTTCTTC
>-|TRBJ2-3|TRBV15|TRBD2
CATSRHRLAGGTDTQYF
TGTGCCACCAGCAGACATAGACTAGCGGGAGGTACAGATACGCAGTATTTT
>-|TRBJ1-6|TRBV27|TRBD1
CASSEATLMGQGGSPLHF
TGTGCCAGCAGTGAAGCTACCCTTATGGGACAGGGTGGCTCACCCCTCCACTTT
>-|TRBJ2-1|TRBV27|-
CASSYYPTYNEQFF
TGTGCCAGCAGTTACTACCCAACATACAATGAGCAGTTCTTC
>once|TRBJ1-6|TRBV9|-
CASSVGGSPLHF
TGTGCCAGCAGCGTGGGAGGTTCACCCCTCCACTTT
>-|TRBJ1-2|TRBV28|-
CASRTGTTLSGYTF
TGTGCCAGCAGAACAGGGACAACTTTAAGTGGCTACACCTTC
>-|TRBJ1-1|TRBV6-5|-
CASSYMETRTEAFF
TGTGCCAGCAGTTACATGGAAACGAGGACTGAAGCTTTCTTT
>-|TRBJ2-1|TRBV19|-
CASNQEHSYNEQFF
TGTGCCAGTAATCAAGAACACTCCTACAATGAGCAGTTCTTC
>once|TRBJ2-1|TRBV2|TRBD1
CASRLTGAGNEQFF
TGTGCCAGCAGACTTACAGGGGCTGGGAATGAGCAGTTCTTC
>-|TRBJ2-2|TRBV6-1|-
CASSDQRVGQRTGELFF
TGTGCCAGCAGTGATCAAAGAGTGGGACAAAGGACCGGGGAGCTGTTTTTT
>few|TRBJ2-7|TRBV27|TRBD2
CASRRLADNYEQYF
TGTGCCAGCAGGCGACTAGCGGATAACTACGAGCAGTACTTC
>-|TRBJ2-5|TRBV7-9|-
CASSLVTEQETQYF
TGTGCCAGCAGCTTAGTGACAGAGCAAGAGACCCAGTACTTC
>-|TRBJ2-5|TRBV2|-
CASTRTASRQETQYF
TGTGCCAGCACCAGAACTGCTAGCAGACAAGAGACCCAGTACTTC
>once|TRBJ2-7|TRBV7-9|TRBD1
CASSNPGQASYEQYF
TGTGCCAGCAGCAACCCGGGACAGGCCTCCTACGAGCAGTACTTC
>-|TRBJ1-4|TRBV5-5|TRBD1
CASSGQGNEKLFF
TGTGCCAGCTCGGGACAGGGTAATGAAAAACTGTTTTTT
>-|TRBJ2-3|TRBV6-5|-
CASSYNQGGSDTQYF
TGTGCCAGCAGTTACAACCAGGGGGGATCGGATACGCAGTATTTT
>-|TRBJ2-2|TRBV27|-
CASSTGFPGELFF
TGTGCCAGCAGTACGGGATTCCCCGGGGAGCTGTTTTTT
>-|TRBJ2-2|TRBV7-6|TRBD2
CASRGLAANTGELFF
TGTGCCAGCAGAGGACTAGCGGCGAACACCGGGGAGCTGTTTTTT
>many|TRBJ1-2|TRBV30|TRBD1
CAWSRNRGINYGYTF
TGTGCCTGGAGTCGGAACAGGGGAATAAACTATGGCTACACCTTC
>-|TRBJ2-7|TRBV6-2/TRBV6-3|TRBD1
CASSSAGQGYEQYF
TGTGCCAGCAGTAGCGCAGGACAGGGGTACGAGCAGTACTTC
>-|TRBJ2-7|TRBV19|TRBD1
CASRNTDRVGEQYF
TGTGCCAGTAGGAACACCGACAGGGTCGGGGAGCAGTACTTC
>-|TRBJ1-6|TRBV7-2|TRBD1
CASSSRDSGRSSPLHF
TGTGCCAGCAGTTCCCGGGACAGCGGGAGGTCTTCACCCCTCCACTTT
>-|TRBJ2-3|TRBV10-2|TRBD2
CASSERAGGSSTDTQYF
TGCGCCAGCAGTGAACGAGCGGGAGGTTCTAGCACAGATACGCAGTATTTT
>-|TRBJ2-3|TRBV5-6|TRBD1
CASSPTGLGLTDTQYF
TGTGCCAGCAGCCCGACAGGGTTGGGCCTGACAGATACGCAGTATTTT
>-|TRBJ2-7|TRBV5-1|TRBD2
CASSLAASGYEQYF
TGCGCCAGCAGCTTGGCGGCTAGCGGATACGAGCAGTACTTC
>-|TRBJ2-1|TRBV7-2|TRBD2
CASSSTASGSSYNEQFF
TGTGCCAGCAGCTCCACGGCTAGCGGGTCCTCCTACAATGAGCAGTTCTTC
>-|TRBJ2-5|TRBV6-5|-
CASRNRREGETQYF
TGTGCCAGCCGAAACCGGCGGGAAGGGGAGACCCAGTACTTC
>-|TRBJ1-2|TRBV5-1|-
CASSDGQHYGYTF
TGCGCCAGCAGCGATGGGCAGCACTATGGCTACACCTTC
>-|TRBJ1-2|TRBV18|TRBD1
CASSQGQGLGYTF
TGTGCCAGCTCCCAAGGACAGGGCTTAGGCTACACCTTC
>-|TRBJ2-7|TRBV6-5|TRBD1
CASGTGNYYEQYF
TGTGCCAGCGGGACAGGGAATTACTACGAGCAGTACTTC
>-|TRBJ2-3|TRBV19|-
CASSIDQGDTQYF
TGTGCCAGTAGTATAGATCAGGGAGATACGCAGTATTTT
>-|TRBJ2-7|TRBV28|-
CASSFGGTPYEQYF
TGTGCCAGCAGTTTTGGCGGGACCCCCTACGAGCAGTACTTC
>-|TRBJ2-3|TRBV27|TRBD2
CASSLLAGITDTQYF
TGTGCCAGCAGTTTACTAGCGGGGATCACAGATACGCAGTATTTT
>-|TRBJ2-1|TRBV6-6|TRBD2
CASSPRGGTVRGPSYNEQFF
TGTGCCAGCAGCCCCCGGGGGGGGACGGTTCGTGGGCCGTCCTACAATGAGCAGTTCTTC
>-|TRBJ2-7|TRBV3-1/TRBV3-2|TRBD1
CASSQVGRGSNEQYF
TGTGCCAGCAGCCAAGTTGGCAGGGGGTCCAACGAGCAGTACTTC
>-|TRBJ2-1|TRBV19|TRBD1
CASSTTGFRGQGYNEQFF
TGTGCCAGTAGTACAACAGGTTTTAGGGGACAGGGCTACAATGAGCAGTTCTTC
>once|TRBJ2-3|TRBV5-1|-
CASGGSSTDTQYF
TGCGCCAGCGGCGGATCCTCCACAGATACGCAGTATTTT
>many|TRBJ2-2|TRBV18|-
CASYRGGANTGELFF
TGTGCCAGCTACCGCGGGGGCGCCAACACCGGGGAGCTGTTTTTT
>-|TRBJ2-1|TRBV2|TRBD2
CARGTSGGEQFF
TGTGCCAGAGGGACTAGCGGGGGTGAGCAGTTCTTC
>-|TRBJ2-1|TRBV28|TRBD2
CASRYASGSRDEQFF
TGTGCCAGCAGATACGCTAGCGGGAGTAGGGATGAGCAGTTCTTC
>-|TRBJ2-7|TRBV27|-
CASSLSWSYEQYF
TGTGCCAGCAGTTTATCGTGGAGTTACGAGCAGTACTTC
>-|TRBJ1-3|TRBV29-1|-
CSVGASVGNTIYF
TGCAGCGTTGGTGCGTCGGTTGGAAACACCATATATTTT
>-|TRBJ1-6|TRBV6-5|TRBD1
CASRPGQGGSPLHF
TGTGCCAGCAGACCGGGACAGGGCGGTTCACCCCTCCACTTT
>-|TRBJ2-1|TRBV7-9|TRBD2
CASSWARLAGGNEQFF
TGTGCCAGCAGCTGGGCAAGACTAGCGGGAGGCAATGAGCAGTTCTTC